This TCR beta chain stems from a study of T cell responses to AZD1222 COVID-19 vaccine. The wider study: Samples with a second dose at about 4 or about 12 weeks were pooled together.

General study points: Mostly white British, mostly female donors; authors suggested clonal diversity may be underestimated.

TCRdb's copy holds only in-frame clones and misses some; the assay was immunoSEQ multiplex PCR. There are about 120,000 clones in the sample; about 92% occur only once, and 13% to 15% lies in the top ten. V was clipped by 0 bases and J by 0 bases, with 3 bases between them. The CDR3 extends over 13 amino acids. Germline V CDR1 and CDR2: LGHDT, YNNKEL (reference sequence). Points on this clone: Its antigen is unidentified.

The source material was peripheral blood, sampled on day 0 of AZD1222 vaccination. The receptor comes from an adult in good health. This chain uses TRBV3-1 (or the pseudogene TRBV3-2) with TRBJ2-7; D call uncertain. The CDR3 DNA reads as TGTGCCAGCAGCCAAGAGAGCTCCTACGAGCAGTACTTC. Translating gives CASSQESSYEQYF.